The text below deals with one T cell receptor (beta chain). These data are taken from a study of Ad26.COV2.S vaccination and SARS-CoV-2 variants. Regarding treatment: some 20 received Ad26.COV2.S at low or high dose, single or two shots; about 5 received placebo; per-sample allocation not given. Sampling occurred on day 63 after the first vaccine or placebo injection. The repertoire was sequenced with immunoSEQ multiplex PCR; TCRdb's copy has only in-frame clones and lacks some. The table lists around 380,000 clones, around 85% of them singletons. CDR1 and CDR2 (germline): SEHNR, FQNEAQ (reference sequence). CDR3 length: 14 residues. Trimming took off 1 base at V and 4 bases at J, with 10 bases between the two ends.

This chain joins TRBV7-9 and TRBJ1-2; a possible D gene is TRBD1 (5 bases). This receptor was obtained from a person aged 18-60 years who received the Ad26.COV2.S COVID-19 vaccine or a placebo. The source was peripheral blood, collected in a trial of Ad26.COV2.S vaccine versus placebo. The CDR3 nucleotides read TGTGCCAGCAGCTTAGATGGGACGGCCTATGGCTACACCTTC. Its protein product is CASSLDGTAYGYTF.